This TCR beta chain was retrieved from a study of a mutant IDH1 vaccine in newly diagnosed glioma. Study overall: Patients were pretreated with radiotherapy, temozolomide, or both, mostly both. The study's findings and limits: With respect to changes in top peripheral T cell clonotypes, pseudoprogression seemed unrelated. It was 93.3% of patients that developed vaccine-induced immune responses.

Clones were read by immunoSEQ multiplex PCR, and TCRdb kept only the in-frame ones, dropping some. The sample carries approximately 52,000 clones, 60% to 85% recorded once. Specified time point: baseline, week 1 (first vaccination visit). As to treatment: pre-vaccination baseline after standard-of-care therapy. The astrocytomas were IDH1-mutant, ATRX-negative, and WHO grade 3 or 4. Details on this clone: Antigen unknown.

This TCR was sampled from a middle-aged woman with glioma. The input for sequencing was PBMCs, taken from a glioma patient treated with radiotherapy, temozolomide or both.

For the CDR3, the DNA is TGTGCCATTGACAGGGGGCCGAACACTGAAGCTTTCTTT. The encoded protein is CAIDRGPNTEAFF. The chain recombines TRBV19 with TRBJ1-1, with 10 nucleotides matching TRBD1. The V gene's germline CDR1 is LNHDA and CDR2 SQIVND (reference sequence). This CDR3 contains 13 residues. Trimming took 10 bases from V and 1 from J; bases not matched to a gene: 3.